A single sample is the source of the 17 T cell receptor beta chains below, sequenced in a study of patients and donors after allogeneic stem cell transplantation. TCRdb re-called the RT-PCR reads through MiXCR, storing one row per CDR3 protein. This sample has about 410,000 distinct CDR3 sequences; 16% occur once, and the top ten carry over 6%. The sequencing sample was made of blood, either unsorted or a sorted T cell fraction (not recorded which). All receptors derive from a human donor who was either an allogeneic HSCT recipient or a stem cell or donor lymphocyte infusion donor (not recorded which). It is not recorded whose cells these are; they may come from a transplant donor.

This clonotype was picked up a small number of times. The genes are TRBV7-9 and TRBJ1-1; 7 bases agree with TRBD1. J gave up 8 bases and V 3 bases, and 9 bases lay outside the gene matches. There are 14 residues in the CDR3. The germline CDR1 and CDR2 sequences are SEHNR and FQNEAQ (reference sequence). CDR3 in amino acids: CASSLTGFLPEAFF. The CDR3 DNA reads TGTGCCAGCAGCTTGACAGGGTTTCTCCCCGAAGCTTTCTTT.

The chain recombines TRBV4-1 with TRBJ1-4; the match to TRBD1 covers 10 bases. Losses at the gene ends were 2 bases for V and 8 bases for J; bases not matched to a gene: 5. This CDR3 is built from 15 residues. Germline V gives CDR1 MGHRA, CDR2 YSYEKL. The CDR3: CASSQPGTGEEKLFF. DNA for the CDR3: TGCGCCAGCAGCCAACCCGGGACAGGGGAAGAAAAACTGTTTTTT.

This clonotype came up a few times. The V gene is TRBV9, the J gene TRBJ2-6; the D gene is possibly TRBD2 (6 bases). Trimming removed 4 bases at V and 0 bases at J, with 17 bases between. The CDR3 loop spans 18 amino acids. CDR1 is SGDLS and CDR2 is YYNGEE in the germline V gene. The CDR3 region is CASSSREVTLSGANVLTF. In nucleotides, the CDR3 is TGTGCCAGCAGCTCAAGGGAGGTAACCCTCTCTGGGGCCAACGTCCTGACTTTC.

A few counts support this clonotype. DNA of the CDR3: TGCGCCAGCAGCCTAGACTCTGACCCATCCTCCTACGAGCAGTACTTC. This sequence encodes CASSLDSDPSSYEQYF. The chain is built from TRBV4-3 and TRBJ2-7; D uncertain. The CDR3 is 16 residues long. V lost 4 bases, J lost 0 bases, and 16 bases lay in between. Germline V gene lookup returns CDR1 LGHNA and CDR2 YSLEER.

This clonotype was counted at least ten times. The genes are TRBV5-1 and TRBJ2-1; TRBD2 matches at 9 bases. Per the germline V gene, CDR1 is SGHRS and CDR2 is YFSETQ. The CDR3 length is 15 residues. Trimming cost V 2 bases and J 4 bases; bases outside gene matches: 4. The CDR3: CASSLGAGGYNEQFF. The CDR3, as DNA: TGCGCCAGCAGCTTAGGAGCGGGGGGATACAATGAGCAGTTCTTC.

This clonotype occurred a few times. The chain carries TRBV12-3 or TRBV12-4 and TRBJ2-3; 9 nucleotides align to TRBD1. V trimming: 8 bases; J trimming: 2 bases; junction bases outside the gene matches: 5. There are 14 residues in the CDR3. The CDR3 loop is CASVRDRVTDTQYF. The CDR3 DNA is TGTGCCAGCGTCCGGGACAGGGTCACAGATACGCAGTATTTT.

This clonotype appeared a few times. The CDR3 region is CASSYGDRGFIGELFF. CDR3 coding DNA: TGTGCCAGCAGTTACGGGGACAGGGGGTTTATCGGGGAGCTGTTTTTT. The chain uses TRBV12-3 or TRBV12-4 and TRBJ2-2; TRBD1 matches at 11 bases. The CDR3 runs to 16 residues. With V trimmed by 4 bases and J by 7 bases, 8 bases remained unmatched.

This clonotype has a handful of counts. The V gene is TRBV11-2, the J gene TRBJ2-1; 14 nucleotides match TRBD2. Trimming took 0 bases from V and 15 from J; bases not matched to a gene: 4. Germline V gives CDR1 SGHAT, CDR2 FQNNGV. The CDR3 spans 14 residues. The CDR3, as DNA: TGTGCCAGCAGCTTAGAGGGACTAGCGGGAGAGAGGTTCTTC. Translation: CASSLEGLAGERFF.

DNA of the CDR3: TGTGCCACCAGTGATTCGGGACAGGGAACTAAGAATGAGCAGTTCTTC. Amino acids: CATSDSGQGTKNEQFF. The gene calls are TRBV24-1 and TRBJ2-1, with 9 bases lining up with TRBD1. The V gene's germline CDR1 is KGHDR and CDR2 SFDVKD. This CDR3 has 16 amino acids. V shed 2 bases, J shed 7 bases, and the junction held 8 bases outside the gene matches.

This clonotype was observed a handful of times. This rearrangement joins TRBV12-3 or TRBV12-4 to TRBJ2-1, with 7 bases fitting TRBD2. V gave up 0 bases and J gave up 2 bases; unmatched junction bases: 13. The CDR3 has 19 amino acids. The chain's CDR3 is CASSLALGGRGYTYNEQFF. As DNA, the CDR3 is TGTGCCAGCAGTTTAGCGCTTGGGGGGAGGGGTTATACCTACAATGAGCAGTTCTTC.

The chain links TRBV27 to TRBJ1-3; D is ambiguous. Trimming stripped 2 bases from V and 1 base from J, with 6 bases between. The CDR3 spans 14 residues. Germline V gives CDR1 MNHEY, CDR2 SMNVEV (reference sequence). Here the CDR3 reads CASSLTESGNTIYF. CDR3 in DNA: TGTGCCAGCAGTTTAACAGAGTCTGGAAACACCATATATTTT.

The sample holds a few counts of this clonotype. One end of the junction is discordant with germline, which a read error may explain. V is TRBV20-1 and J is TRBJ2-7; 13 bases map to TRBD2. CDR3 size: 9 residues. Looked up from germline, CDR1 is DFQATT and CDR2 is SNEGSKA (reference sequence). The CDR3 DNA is TGCAGTGCAGGACTAGCGGGGGACTTC. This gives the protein CSAGLAGDF.

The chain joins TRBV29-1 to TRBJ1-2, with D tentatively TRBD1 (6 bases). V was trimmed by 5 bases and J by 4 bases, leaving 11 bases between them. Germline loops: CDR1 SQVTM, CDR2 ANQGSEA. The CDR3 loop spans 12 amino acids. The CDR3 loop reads CSVLTGPYGYTF. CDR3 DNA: TGCAGCGTTCTTACAGGGCCCTATGGCTACACCTTC.

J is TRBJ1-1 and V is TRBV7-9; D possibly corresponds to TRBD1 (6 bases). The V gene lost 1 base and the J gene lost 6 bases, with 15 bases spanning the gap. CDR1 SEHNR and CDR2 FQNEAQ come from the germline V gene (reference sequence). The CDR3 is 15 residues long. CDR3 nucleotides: TGTGCCAGCAGCTTAGGGGGGCAAGGGAGGTCTGAAGCTTTCTTT. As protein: CASSLGGQGRSEAFF.

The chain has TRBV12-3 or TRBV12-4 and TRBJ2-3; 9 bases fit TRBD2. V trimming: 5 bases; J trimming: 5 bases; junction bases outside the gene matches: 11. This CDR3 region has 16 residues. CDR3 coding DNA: TGTGCCAGCAGTCCCTTAGCGGGAGTGAGGGGAGATACGCAGTATTTT. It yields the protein CASSPLAGVRGDTQYF.

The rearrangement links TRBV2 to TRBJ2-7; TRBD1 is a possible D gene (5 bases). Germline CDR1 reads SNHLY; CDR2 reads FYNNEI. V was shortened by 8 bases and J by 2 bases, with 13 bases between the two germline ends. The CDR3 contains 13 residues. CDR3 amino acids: CASAKTVPYEQYF. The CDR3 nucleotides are TGTGCCAGCGCTAAGACAGTTCCCTACGAGCAGTACTTC. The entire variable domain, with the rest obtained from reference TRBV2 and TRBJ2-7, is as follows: EPEVTQTPSHQVTQMGQEVILRCVPISNHLYFYWYRQILGQKVEFLVSFYNNEISEKSEIFDDQFSVERPDGSNFTLKIRSTKLEDSAMYFCASAKTVPYEQYFGPGTRLTVT.

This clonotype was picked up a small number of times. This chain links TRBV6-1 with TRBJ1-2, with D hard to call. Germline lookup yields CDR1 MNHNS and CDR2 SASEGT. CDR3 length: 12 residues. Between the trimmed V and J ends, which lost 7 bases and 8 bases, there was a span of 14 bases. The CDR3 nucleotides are TGTGCCAGCACCCCGTCGACGGGAGGCTACACCTTC. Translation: CASTPSTGGYTF.